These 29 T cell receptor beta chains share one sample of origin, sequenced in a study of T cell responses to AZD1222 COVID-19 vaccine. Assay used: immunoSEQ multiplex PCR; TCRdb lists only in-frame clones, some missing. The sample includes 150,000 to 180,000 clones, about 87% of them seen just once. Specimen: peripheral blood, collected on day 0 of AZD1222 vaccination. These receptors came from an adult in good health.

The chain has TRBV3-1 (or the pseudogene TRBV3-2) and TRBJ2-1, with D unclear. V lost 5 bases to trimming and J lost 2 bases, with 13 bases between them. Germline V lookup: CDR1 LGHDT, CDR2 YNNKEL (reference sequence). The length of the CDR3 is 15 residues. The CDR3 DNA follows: TGTGCCAGCAGCGCGAGATTCAGAGCCTACAATGAGCAGTTCTTC. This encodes CASSARFRAYNEQFF.

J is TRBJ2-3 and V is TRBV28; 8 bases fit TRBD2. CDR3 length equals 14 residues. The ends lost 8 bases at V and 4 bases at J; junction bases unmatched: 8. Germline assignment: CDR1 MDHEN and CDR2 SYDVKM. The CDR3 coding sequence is TGTGCCAGCCTTGCCGGCGGGGGGTCAGATACGCAGTATTTT. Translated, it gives CASLAGGGSDTQYF.

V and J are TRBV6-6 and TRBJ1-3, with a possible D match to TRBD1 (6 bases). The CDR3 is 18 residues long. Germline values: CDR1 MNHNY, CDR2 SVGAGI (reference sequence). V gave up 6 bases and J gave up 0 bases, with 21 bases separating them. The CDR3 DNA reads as TGTGCCAGCAGCCGACTCGGGGGCCAGGTCCTCTCTGGAAACACCATATATTTT. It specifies CASSRLGGQVLSGNTIYF.

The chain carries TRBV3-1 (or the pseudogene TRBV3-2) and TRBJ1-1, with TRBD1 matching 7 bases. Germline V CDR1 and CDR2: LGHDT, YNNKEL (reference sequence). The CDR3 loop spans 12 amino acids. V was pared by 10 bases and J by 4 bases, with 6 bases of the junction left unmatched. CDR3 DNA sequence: TGTGCCACGGATAACAGGGGCACTGAAGCTTTCTTT. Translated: CATDNRGTEAFF.

The chain's CDR3 is CASSSDRTDEKLFF. CDR3 DNA sequence: TGTGCCAGCAGCAGTGACAGGACCGATGAAAAACTGTTTTTT. The rearrangement uses TRBV28 and TRBJ1-4; D possibly corresponds to TRBD1 (6 bases). The germline V and J ends were trimmed by 6 bases and 6 bases, with 14 bases remaining between them. CDR3 length: 14 amino acids. Germline V gives CDR1 MDHEN, CDR2 SYDVKM.

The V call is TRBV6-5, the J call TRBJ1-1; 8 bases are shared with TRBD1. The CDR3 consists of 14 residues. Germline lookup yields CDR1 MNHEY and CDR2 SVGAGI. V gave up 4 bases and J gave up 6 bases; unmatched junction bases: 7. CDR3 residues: CASSFRTGMAEAFF. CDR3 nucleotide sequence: TGTGCCAGCAGTTTCAGGACAGGGATGGCTGAAGCTTTCTTT.

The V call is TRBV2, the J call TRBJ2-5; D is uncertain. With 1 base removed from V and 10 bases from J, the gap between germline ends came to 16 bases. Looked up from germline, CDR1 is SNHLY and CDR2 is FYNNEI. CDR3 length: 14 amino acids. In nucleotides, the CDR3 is TGTGCCAGCAGTGAAGGGTTAGCTCTTGATGGCCAGTACTTC. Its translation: CASSEGLALDGQYF.

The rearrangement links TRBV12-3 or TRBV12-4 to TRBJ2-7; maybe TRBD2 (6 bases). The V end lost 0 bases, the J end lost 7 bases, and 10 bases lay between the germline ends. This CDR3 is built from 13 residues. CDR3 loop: CASSLAGGVEQYF. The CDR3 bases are TGTGCCAGCAGTTTAGCGGGGGGTGTGGAGCAGTACTTC.

CDR3 nucleotides: TGCGCCAGCAGCTTGGCCCGGACAGCCTACAATGAGCAGTTCTTC. Protein: CASSLARTAYNEQFF. The chain links TRBV5-1 to TRBJ2-1, with D possibly being TRBD1 (6 bases). This CDR3 comprises 15 residues. Germline values: CDR1 SGHRS, CDR2 YFSETQ. Deletions cut 0 bases from V and 2 bases from J, with 9 bases between.

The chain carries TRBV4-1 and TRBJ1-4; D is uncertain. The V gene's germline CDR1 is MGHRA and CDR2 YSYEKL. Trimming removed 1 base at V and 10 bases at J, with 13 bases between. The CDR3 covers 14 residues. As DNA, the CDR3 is TGCGCCAGCAGCCAAGGAGAACCAGAACCAAAACTGTTTTTT. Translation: CASSQGEPEPKLFF.

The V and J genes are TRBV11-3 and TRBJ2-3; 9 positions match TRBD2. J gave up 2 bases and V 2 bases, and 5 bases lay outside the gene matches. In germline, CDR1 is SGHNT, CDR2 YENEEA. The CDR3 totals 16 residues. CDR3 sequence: CASSLRASGDTDTQYF. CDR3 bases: TGTGCCAGCAGCTTAAGGGCTAGCGGGGACACAGATACGCAGTATTTT.

CDR3 coding DNA: TGTGCCAGCAGCCGTTCGGGGCGGGCCTCCTACAATGAGCAGTTCTTC. Translating gives CASSRSGRASYNEQFF. This chain joins TRBV7-8 and TRBJ2-1; D could derive from TRBD1 or TRBD2 (5 bases each). Trimming took 5 bases from V and 0 from J, leaving 14 bases between them. Germline V gene lookup returns CDR1 SGHVS and CDR2 FQNEAQ. The CDR3 has 16 residues. Based on the CDR3 plus reference TRBV7-8 and TRBJ2-1, the full variable domain is GAGVSQSPRYKVAKRGQDVALRCDPISGHVSLFWYQQALGQGPEFLTYFQNEAQLDKSGLPSDRFFAERPEGSVSTLKIQRTQQEDSAVYLCASSRSGRASYNEQFFGPGTRLTVL.

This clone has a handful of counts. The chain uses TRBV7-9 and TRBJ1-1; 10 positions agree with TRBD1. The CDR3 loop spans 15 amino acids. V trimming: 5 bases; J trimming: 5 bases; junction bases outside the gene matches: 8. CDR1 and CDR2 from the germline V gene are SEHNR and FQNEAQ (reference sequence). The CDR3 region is CASSEIGGQGTEAFF. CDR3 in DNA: TGTGCCAGCAGCGAGATAGGGGGACAGGGGACTGAAGCTTTCTTT. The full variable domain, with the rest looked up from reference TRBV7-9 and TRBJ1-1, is DTGVSQNPRHKITKRGQNVTFRCDPISEHNRLYWYRQTLGQGPEFLTYFQNEAQLEKSRLLSDRFSAERPKGSFSTLEIQRTEQGDSAMYLCASSEIGGQGTEAFFGQGTRLTVV.

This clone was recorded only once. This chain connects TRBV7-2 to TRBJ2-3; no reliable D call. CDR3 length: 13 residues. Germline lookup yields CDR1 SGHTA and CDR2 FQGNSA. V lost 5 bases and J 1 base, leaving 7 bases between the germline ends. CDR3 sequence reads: CASSLGGTDTQYF. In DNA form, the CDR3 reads TGTGCCAGCAGCCTGGGCGGCACAGATACGCAGTATTTT.

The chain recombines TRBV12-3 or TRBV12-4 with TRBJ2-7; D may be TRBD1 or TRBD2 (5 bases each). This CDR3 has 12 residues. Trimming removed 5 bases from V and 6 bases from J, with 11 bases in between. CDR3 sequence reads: CASSQGPLEQYF. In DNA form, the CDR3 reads TGTGCCAGCAGTCAGGGACCTCTCGAGCAGTACTTC.

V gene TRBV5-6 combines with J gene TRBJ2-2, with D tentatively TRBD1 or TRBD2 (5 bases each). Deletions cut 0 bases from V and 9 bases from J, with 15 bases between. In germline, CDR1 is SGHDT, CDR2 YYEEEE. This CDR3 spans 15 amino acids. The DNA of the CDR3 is TGTGCCAGCAGCTTGGGAGGGACCTCTCATTGGGAGCTGTTTTTT. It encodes CASSLGGTSHWELFF.

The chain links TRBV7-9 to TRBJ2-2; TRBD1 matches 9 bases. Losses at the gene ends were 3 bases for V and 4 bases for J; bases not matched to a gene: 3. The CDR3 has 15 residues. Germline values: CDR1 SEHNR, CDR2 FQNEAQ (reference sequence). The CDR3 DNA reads TGTGCCAGCAGCTTGGGACAGGGTATCACCGGGGAGCTGTTTTTT. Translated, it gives CASSLGQGITGELFF.

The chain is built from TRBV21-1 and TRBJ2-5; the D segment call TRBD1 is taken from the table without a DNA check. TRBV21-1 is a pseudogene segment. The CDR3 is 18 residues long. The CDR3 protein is CASSPGTGTLQYQETQYF. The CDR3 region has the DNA TGTGCCAGCAGCCCCGGGACAGGGACTCTCCAGTACCAAGAGACCCAGTACTTC.

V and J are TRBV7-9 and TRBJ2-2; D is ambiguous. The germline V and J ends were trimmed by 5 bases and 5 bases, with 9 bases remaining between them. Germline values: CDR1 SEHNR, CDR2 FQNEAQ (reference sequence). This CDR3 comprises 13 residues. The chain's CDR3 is CASSATETGELFF. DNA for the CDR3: TGTGCCAGCAGCGCTACAGAGACCGGGGAGCTGTTTTTT.

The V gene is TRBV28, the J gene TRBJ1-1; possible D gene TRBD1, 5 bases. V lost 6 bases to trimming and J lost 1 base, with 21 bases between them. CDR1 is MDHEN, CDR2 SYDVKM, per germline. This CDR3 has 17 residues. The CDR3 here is CASRIQGIGLWNTEAFF. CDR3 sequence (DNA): TGTGCCAGCAGAATTCAGGGTATAGGCCTCTGGAACACTGAAGCTTTCTTT.

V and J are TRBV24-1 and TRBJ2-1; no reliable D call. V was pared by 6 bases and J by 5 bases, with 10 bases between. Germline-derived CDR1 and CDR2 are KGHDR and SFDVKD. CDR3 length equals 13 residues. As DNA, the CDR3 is TGTGCCACCAGTAAACGAGAAGACAATGAGCAGTTCTTC. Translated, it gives CATSKREDNEQFF.

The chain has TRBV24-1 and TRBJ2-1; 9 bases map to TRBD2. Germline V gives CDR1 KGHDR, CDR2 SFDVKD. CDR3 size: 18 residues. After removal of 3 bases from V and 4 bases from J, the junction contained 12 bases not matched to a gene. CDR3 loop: CATSDPQRGAGGYNEQFF. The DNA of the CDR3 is TGTGCCACCAGTGATCCCCAGAGAGGAGCGGGGGGTTACAATGAGCAGTTCTTC.

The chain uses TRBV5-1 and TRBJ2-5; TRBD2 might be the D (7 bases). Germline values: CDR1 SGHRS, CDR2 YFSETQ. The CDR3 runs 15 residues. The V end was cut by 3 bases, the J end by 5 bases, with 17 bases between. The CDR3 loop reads CASSSGQPGGETQYF. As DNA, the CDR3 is TGCGCCAGCAGCTCAGGACAGCCCGGGGGGGAGACCCAGTACTTC.

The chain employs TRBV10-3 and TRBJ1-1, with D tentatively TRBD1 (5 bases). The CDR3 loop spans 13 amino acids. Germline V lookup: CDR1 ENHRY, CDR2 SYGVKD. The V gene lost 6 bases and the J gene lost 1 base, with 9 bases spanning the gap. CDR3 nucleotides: TGTGCCATCAGCCAGGACAAGAACACTGAAGCTTTCTTT. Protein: CAISQDKNTEAFF.

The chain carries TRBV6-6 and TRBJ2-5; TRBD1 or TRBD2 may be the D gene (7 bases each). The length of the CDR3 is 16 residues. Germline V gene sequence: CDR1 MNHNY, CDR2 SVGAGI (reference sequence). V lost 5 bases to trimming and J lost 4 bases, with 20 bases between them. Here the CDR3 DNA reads TGTGCCAGCAGTCCCCCCCCACAGGGGAGGGGAGAGACCCAGTACTTC. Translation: CASSPPPQGRGETQYF.

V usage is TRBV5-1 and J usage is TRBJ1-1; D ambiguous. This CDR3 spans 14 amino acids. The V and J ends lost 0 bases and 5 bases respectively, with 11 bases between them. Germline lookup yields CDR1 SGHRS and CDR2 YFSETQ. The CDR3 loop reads CASSLDGSATEAFF. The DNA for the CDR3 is TGCGCCAGCAGCTTGGATGGGTCTGCAACTGAAGCTTTCTTT.

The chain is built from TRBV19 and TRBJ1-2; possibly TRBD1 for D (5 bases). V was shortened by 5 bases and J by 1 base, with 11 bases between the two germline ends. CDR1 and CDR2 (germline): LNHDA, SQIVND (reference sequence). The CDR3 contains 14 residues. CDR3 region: CASSPGSGNYGYTF. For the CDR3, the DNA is TGTGCCAGTAGTCCAGGGAGTGGTAACTATGGCTACACCTTC.

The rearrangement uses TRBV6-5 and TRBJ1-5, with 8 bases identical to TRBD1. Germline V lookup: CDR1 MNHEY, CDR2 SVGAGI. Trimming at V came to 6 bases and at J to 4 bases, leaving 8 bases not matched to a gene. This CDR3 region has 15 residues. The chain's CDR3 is CASRVDRGGNQPQHF. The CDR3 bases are TGTGCCAGCAGGGTAGACAGGGGAGGAAATCAGCCCCAGCATTTT.

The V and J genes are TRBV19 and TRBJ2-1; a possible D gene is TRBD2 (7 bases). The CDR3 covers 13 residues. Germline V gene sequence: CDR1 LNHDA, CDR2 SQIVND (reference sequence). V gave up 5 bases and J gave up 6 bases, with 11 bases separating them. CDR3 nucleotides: TGTGCCAGTAGTGCCGCGGGGGCCAATGAGCAGTTCTTC. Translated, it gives CASSAAGANEQFF.